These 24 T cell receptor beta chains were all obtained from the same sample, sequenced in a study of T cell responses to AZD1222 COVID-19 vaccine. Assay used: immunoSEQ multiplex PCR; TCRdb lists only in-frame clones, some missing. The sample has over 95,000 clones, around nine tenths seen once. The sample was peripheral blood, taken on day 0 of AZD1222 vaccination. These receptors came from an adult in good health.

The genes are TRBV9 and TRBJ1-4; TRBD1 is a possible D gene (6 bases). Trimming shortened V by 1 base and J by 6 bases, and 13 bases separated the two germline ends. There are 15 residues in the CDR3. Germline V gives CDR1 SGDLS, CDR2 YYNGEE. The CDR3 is CASSVRWGRDEKLFF. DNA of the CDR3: TGTGCCAGCAGCGTACGGTGGGGGCGCGATGAAAAACTGTTTTTT.

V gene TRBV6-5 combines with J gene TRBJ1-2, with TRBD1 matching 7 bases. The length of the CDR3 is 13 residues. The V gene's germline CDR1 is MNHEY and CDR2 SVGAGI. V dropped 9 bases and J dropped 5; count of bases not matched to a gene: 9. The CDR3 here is CASGTVNSYGYTF. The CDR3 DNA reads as TGTGCCAGTGGGACAGTTAACTCTTATGGCTACACCTTC.

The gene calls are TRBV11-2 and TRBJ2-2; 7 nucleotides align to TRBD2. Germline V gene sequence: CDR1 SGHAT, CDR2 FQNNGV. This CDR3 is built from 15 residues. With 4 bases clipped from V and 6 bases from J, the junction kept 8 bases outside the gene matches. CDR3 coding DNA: TGTGCCAGCAGCTCCGGGACTACCTTGTCCGGGGAGCTGTTTTTT. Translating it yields CASSSGTTLSGELFF.

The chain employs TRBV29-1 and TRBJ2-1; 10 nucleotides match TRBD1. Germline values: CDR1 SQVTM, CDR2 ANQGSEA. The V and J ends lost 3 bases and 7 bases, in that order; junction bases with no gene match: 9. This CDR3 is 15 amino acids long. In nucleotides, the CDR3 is TGCAGCGTTGATCGACAGGGGGCTATAGTGAATGAGCAGTTCTTC. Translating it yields CSVDRQGAIVNEQFF.

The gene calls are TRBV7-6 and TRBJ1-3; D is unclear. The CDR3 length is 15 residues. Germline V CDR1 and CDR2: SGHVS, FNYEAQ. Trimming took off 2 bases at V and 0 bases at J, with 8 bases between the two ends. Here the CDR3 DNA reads TGTGCCAGCAGCTTACAAGCCTCCTCTGGAAACACCATATATTTT. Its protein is CASSLQASSGNTIYF.

The chain's CDR3 is CSVEEDSGYEKLFF. CDR3 bases: TGCAGCGTTGAAGAGGACAGTGGGTATGAAAAACTGTTTTTT. V usage is TRBV29-1 and J usage is TRBJ1-4, with a possible D match to TRBD1 (6 bases). CDR1 is SQVTM, CDR2 ANQGSEA, per germline. V shed 0 bases and J shed 6 bases, with 11 bases lying between them. The CDR3 contains 14 residues.

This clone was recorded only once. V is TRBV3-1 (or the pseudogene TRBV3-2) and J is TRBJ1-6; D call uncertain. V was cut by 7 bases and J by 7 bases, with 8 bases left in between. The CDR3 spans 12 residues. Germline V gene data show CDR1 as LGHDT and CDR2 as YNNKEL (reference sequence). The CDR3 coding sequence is TGTGCCAGCAAGTTAGTCAATTCACCCCTCCACTTT. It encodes CASKLVNSPLHF.

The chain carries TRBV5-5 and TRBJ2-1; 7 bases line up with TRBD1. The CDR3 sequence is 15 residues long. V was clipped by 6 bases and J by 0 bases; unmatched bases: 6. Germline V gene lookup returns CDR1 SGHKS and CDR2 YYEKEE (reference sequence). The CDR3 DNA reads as TGTGCCAGCATCCCCCGGGACAGCTCCTACAATGAGCAGTTCTTC. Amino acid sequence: CASIPRDSSYNEQFF.

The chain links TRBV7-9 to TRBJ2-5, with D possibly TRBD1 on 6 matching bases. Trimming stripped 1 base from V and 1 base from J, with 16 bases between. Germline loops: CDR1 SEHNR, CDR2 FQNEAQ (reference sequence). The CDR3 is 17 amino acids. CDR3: CASSLGGLLKGQETQYF. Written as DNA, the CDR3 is TGTGCCAGCAGCTTAGGGGGGCTCCTTAAGGGCCAAGAGACCCAGTACTTC.

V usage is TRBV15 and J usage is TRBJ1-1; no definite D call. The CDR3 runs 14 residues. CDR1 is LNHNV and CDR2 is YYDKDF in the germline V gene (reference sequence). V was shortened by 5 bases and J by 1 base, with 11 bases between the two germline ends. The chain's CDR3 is CATSASKKNTEAFF. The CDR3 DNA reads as TGTGCCACCAGCGCCTCTAAGAAGAACACTGAAGCTTTCTTT.

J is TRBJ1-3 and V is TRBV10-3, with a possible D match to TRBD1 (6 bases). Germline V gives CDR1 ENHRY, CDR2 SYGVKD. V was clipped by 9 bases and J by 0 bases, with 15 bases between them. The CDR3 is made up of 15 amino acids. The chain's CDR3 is CAMKTTGLSGNTIYF. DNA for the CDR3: TGTGCCATGAAGACTACAGGGCTCTCTGGAAACACCATATATTTT.

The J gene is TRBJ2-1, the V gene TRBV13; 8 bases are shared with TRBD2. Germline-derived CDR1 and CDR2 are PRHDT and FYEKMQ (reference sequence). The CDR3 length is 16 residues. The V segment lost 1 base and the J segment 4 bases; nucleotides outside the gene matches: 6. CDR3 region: CASSLESGGIYNEQFF. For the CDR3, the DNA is TGTGCCAGCAGCTTAGAGAGCGGGGGAATATACAATGAGCAGTTCTTC.

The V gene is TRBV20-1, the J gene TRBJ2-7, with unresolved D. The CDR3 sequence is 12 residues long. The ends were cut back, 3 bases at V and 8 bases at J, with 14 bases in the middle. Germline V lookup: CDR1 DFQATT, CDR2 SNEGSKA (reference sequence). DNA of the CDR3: TGCAGTGCTAGTCCCGACTGGGAAAAGCAGTACTTC. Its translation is CSASPDWEKQYF.

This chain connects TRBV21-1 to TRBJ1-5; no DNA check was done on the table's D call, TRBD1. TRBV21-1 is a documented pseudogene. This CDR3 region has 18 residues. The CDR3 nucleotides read TGTGCCAGCAGCAAAAGACAGCCCACTCAGCAAATCAATCAGCCCCAGCATTTT. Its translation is CASSKRQPTQQINQPQHF.

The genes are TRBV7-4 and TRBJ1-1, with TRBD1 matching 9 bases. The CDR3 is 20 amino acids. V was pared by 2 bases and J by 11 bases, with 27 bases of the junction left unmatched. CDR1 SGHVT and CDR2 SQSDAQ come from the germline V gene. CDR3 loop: CASSLNPNWVGDRDGKRAFF. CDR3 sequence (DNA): TGTGCCAGCAGCTTAAACCCTAATTGGGTTGGGGACAGGGACGGGAAACGCGCTTTCTTT.

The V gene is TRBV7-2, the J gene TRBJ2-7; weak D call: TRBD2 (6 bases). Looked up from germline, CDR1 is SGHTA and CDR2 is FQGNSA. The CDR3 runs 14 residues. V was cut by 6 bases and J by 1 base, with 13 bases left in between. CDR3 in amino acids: CASRPGTGSYEQYF. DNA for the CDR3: TGTGCCAGCAGACCCGGGACTGGATCCTACGAGCAGTACTTC. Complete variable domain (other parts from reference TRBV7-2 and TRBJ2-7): GAGVSQSPSNKVTEKGKDVELRCDPISGHTALYWYRQSLGQGLEFLIYFQGNSAPDKSGLPSDRFSAERTGGSVSTLTIQRTQQEDSAVYLCASRPGTGSYEQYFGPGTRLTVT.

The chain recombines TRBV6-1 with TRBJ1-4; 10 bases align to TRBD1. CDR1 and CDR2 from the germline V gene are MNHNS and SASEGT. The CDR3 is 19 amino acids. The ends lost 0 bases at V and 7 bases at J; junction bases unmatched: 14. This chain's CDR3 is CASSEAPGTGAAKGEKLFF. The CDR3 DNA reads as TGTGCCAGCAGTGAAGCCCCCGGGACAGGGGCCGCAAAAGGTGAAAAACTGTTTTTT.

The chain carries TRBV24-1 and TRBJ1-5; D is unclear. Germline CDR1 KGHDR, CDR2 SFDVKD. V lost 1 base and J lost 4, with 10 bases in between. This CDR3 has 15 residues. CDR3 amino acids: CATSDLQRWNQPQHF. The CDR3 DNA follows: TGTGCCACCAGTGATTTACAGCGCTGGAATCAGCCCCAGCATTTT.

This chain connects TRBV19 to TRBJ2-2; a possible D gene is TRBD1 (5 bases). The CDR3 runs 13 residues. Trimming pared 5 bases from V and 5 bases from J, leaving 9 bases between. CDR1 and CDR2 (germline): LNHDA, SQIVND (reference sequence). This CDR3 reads CASSVAGTGELFF. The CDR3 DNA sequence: TGTGCCAGTAGTGTGGCAGGGACCGGGGAGCTGTTTTTT.

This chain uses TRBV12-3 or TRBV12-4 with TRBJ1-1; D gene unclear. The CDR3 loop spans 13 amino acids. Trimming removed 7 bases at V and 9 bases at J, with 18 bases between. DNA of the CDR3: TGTGCCAGCATCGGGATTGACGGCTTGCAAGCTTTCTTT. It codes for CASIGIDGLQAFF.

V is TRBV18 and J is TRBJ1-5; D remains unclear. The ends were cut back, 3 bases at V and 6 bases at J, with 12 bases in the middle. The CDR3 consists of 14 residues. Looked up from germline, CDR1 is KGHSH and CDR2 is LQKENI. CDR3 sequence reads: CASSPATTTQPQHF. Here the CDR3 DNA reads TGTGCCAGCTCACCCGCCACGACTACTCAGCCCCAGCATTTT.

The CDR3 DNA follows: TGTGCTAGTGCCGTCCCGGGACAGCCATTCCCTGAAGCTTTCTTT. Its translation is CASAVPGQPFPEAFF. The V gene is TRBV12-5, the J gene TRBJ1-1, with 7 bases fitting TRBD1. Per germline, CDR1 LGHNT and CDR2 FRNRAP. The J segment lost 6 bases and the V segment lost 7 bases, leaving 14 bases of the junction unmatched. The CDR3 is 15 amino acids.

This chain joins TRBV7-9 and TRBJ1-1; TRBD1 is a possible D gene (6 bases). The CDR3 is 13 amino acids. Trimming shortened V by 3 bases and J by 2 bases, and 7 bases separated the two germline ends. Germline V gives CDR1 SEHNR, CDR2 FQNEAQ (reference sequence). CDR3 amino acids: CASSFGGNTEAFF. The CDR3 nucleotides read TGTGCCAGCAGCTTTGGGGGCAACACTGAAGCTTTCTTT. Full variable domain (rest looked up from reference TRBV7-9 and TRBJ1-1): DTGVSQNPRHKITKRGQNVTFRCDPISEHNRLYWYRQTLGQGPEFLTYFQNEAQLEKSRLLSDRFSAERPKGSFSTLEIQRTEQGDSAMYLCASSFGGNTEAFFGQGTRLTVV.

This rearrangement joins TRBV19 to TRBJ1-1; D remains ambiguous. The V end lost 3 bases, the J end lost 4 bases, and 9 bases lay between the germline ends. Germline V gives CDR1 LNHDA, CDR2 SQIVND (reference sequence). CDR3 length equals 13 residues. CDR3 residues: CASSIYPLTEAFF. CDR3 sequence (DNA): TGTGCCAGTAGTATTTATCCCCTCACTGAAGCTTTCTTT.